Below are 27 T cell receptor beta chains sequenced from a single sample in a study of cytomegalovirus exposure and HLA in healthy donors. The PCR contained 60 Vbeta and 13 Jbeta primers. Profiled with immunoSEQ multiplex PCR; TCRdb holds only in-frame clones, not every one. The repertoire includes 90,000 to 150,000 clones, about 8.6% of them detected once, and approximately 6.4% sits in the top ten. Specimen: PBMCs. The source is a woman in her thirties or forties in good health and CMV-seropositive.

This clone has only a few counts. J is TRBJ2-1 and V is TRBV5-1; TRBD1 aligns across 9 bases. V lost 4 bases to trimming and J lost 12 bases; unmatched junction nucleotides: 11. CDR3 size: 14 residues. The germline V gene has CDR1 SGHRS and CDR2 YFSETQ. CDR3 in amino acids: CASSPDTGGVGQFF. DNA of the CDR3: TGCGCCAGCAGCCCGGACACAGGGGGCGTCGGGCAGTTCTTC.

The chain is built from TRBV6-5 and TRBJ1-1; D remains unclear. V lost 8 bases and J lost 0, with 7 bases in between. Germline V lookup: CDR1 MNHEY, CDR2 SVGAGI. There are 12 residues in the CDR3. In DNA, the CDR3 is TGTGCCAGCCGGCAGGTGAACACTGAAGCTTTCTTT. Residues: CASRQVNTEAFF.

This clone has just a few counts. V and J are TRBV6-5 and TRBJ2-7, with 8 bases aligning to TRBD2. Germline V gives CDR1 MNHEY, CDR2 SVGAGI. The CDR3 sequence is 15 residues long. The V segment lost 5 bases and the J segment 3 bases; nucleotides outside the gene matches: 9. The CDR3 nucleotides read TGTGCCAGCAGTCCCGGGGGGGACCGAGACTACGAGCAGTACTTC. Translated, it gives CASSPGGDRDYEQYF.

This clone was picked up a small number of times. The chain has TRBV5-1 and TRBJ1-4; D remains ambiguous. Trimming pared 5 bases from V and 4 bases from J, leaving 9 bases between. The CDR3 runs to 13 residues. Germline CDR1 SGHRS, CDR2 YFSETQ. CDR3 loop: CASRGSNNEKLFF. The CDR3 DNA follows: TGCGCCAGCAGAGGGAGTAATAATGAAAAACTGTTTTTT.

In its sample, this clone was seen a few times. The chain employs TRBV7-8 and TRBJ1-3, with a tentative D call TRBD1 (6 bases). V lost 5 bases to trimming and J lost 1 base, with 12 bases between them. Germline V gene lookup returns CDR1 SGHVS and CDR2 FQNEAQ. The CDR3 has 15 amino acids. The CDR3 sequence: CASSLSRGSGNTIYF. The DNA of the CDR3 is TGTGCCAGCAGCCTAAGCAGGGGTTCTGGAAACACCATATATTTT. Full variable domain (rest looked up from reference TRBV7-8 and TRBJ1-3): GAGVSQSPRYKVAKRGQDVALRCDPISGHVSLFWYQQALGQGPEFLTYFQNEAQLDKSGLPSDRFFAERPEGSVSTLKIQRTQQEDSAVYLCASSLSRGSGNTIYFGEGSWLTVV.

This clone was seen a handful of times. CDR3 residues: CASRGGENSPLHF. The CDR3 nucleotides are TGTGCCAGCCGAGGGGGGGAAAATTCACCCCTCCACTTT. The chain joins TRBV7-6 to TRBJ1-6, with D maybe TRBD1 (6 bases). From germline, CDR1 is SGHVS and CDR2 FNYEAQ. This CDR3 is 13 amino acids long. The V end was cut by 8 bases, the J end by 7 bases, with 12 bases between.

This clone has at least ten counts. The J gene is TRBJ1-1, the V gene TRBV7-6; D is ambiguous. The CDR3 sequence is 14 residues long. V was clipped by 7 bases and J by 1 base, with 13 bases between them. CDR1 and CDR2 from the germline V gene are SGHVS and FNYEAQ. CDR3 nucleotides: TGTGCCAGCACTCCCCAGAATGGGAACACTGAAGCTTTCTTT. Translating gives CASTPQNGNTEAFF.

This clone was detected a few times. The chain links TRBV5-6 to TRBJ2-5; D uncertain. The CDR3 runs to 16 residues. CDR1 is SGHDT, CDR2 YYEEEE, per germline. Trimming cost V 0 bases and J 2 bases, with 14 bases left between them. The CDR3 reads CASSLGPVPVQETQYF. The CDR3 DNA reads TGTGCCAGCAGCTTGGGCCCAGTTCCAGTTCAAGAGACCCAGTACTTC.

This clone was observed a few times. The chain recombines TRBV30 with TRBJ2-5; 7 bases fit TRBD2. The J call may be in error: the DNA end matches TRBJ2-7 better. This CDR3 spans 13 amino acids. From germline, CDR1 is GTSNPN and CDR2 SVGIG (reference sequence). In DNA, the CDR3 is TGTGCCTGGAGTGTTCGGGGGGCCTACGAGCAGTACTTC. The encoded protein is CAWSVRGAYEQYF.

Only a few counts were recorded for this clone. The rearrangement links TRBV7-2 to TRBJ2-1; TRBD2 matches 7 bases. The CDR3 sequence is 14 residues long. J lost 6 bases, V lost 4 bases, and 6 bases had no gene match. The germline V gene has CDR1 SGHTA and CDR2 FQGNSA. This CDR3 reads CASSYAGVSNEQFF. The CDR3 nucleotides are TGTGCCAGCAGCTACGCGGGGGTGTCCAATGAGCAGTTCTTC.

The CDR3 DNA follows: TGTGCCAGCACGACGTCAGGGGCGAACACCGGGGAGCTGTTTTTT. Residues: CASTTSGANTGELFF. The chain employs TRBV28 and TRBJ2-2, with D possibly being TRBD1 (6 bases). The germline gives CDR1 MDHEN, CDR2 SYDVKM. The CDR3 is 15 residues long. V was pared by 7 bases and J by 0 bases, with 12 bases between.

A few counts support this clone. V gene TRBV10-2 combines with J gene TRBJ1-1; D ambiguous. CDR3 length: 16 amino acids. Trimming shortened V by 2 bases and J by 4 bases, and 17 bases separated the two germline ends. Germline values: CDR1 WSHSY, CDR2 SAAADI. CDR3: CASSENGEIKGTEAFF. The CDR3 coding sequence is TGCGCCAGCAGTGAGAATGGGGAGATCAAGGGCACTGAAGCTTTCTTT.

Only a few counts were recorded for this clone. V gene TRBV4-1 combines with J gene TRBJ2-1; 9 nucleotides align to TRBD1. With 3 bases clipped from V and 7 bases from J, the junction kept 4 bases outside the gene matches. The CDR3 extends over 14 amino acids. Germline lookup yields CDR1 MGHRA and CDR2 YSYEKL. CDR3 DNA: TGCGCCAGCAGCCATAGGACAGGGGTGAATGAGCAGTTCTTC. The encoded protein is CASSHRTGVNEQFF.

The J gene is TRBJ1-2, the V gene TRBV29-1, with 8 bases identical to TRBD1. The CDR3 covers 15 residues. V was pared by 6 bases and J by 0 bases, with 9 bases of the junction left unmatched. Germline V CDR1 and CDR2: SQVTM, ANQGSEA. The CDR3 reads CSVGGRDRPNYGYTF. CDR3 bases: TGCAGCGTCGGTGGAAGGGACAGGCCTAACTATGGCTACACCTTC.

This clone was seen more than once but under ten times. The chain links TRBV29-1 to TRBJ1-4, with a possible D match to TRBD1 (6 bases). The CDR3 has 14 amino acids. V gave up 7 bases and J gave up 7 bases, with 19 bases separating them. CDR1 and CDR2 from the germline V gene are SQVTM and ANQGSEA. CDR3 DNA: TGCAGCGCCCTCGAGGCCTTACAGGGTGAAAAACTGTTTTTT. It translates to CSALEALQGEKLFF.

The chain recombines TRBV5-1 with TRBJ1-1; D call uncertain. CDR1 and CDR2 from the germline V gene are SGHRS and YFSETQ. V was pared by 0 bases and J by 0 bases, with 9 bases between. The CDR3 has 15 residues. CDR3 residues: CASSLVRSVNTEAFF. CDR3 nucleotide sequence: TGCGCCAGCAGCTTGGTTCGGTCTGTGAACACTGAAGCTTTCTTT.

V is TRBV4-1 and J is TRBJ1-5; 8 bases match TRBD1. V gave up 4 bases and J gave up 0 bases; unmatched junction bases: 8. CDR3 size: 17 residues. The germline V gene encodes CDR1 MGHRA and CDR2 YSYEKL. The CDR3 region is CASSRTGQAHSNQPQHF. CDR3 sequence (DNA): TGCGCCAGCAGCCGAACGGGACAGGCTCATAGCAATCAGCCCCAGCATTTT.

In this sample, this clone turned up a few times. V and J are TRBV11-2 and TRBJ2-7; 7 bases line up with TRBD1. The germline CDR1 and CDR2 sequences are SGHAT and FQNNGV. The CDR3 runs 15 residues. Unmatched junction bases numbered 9, after V lost 3 bases and J lost 4 bases. The CDR3 bases are TGTGCCAGCAGCTTCTCACACGGGACAGATTACGAGCAGTACTTC. Residues: CASSFSHGTDYEQYF.

This chain connects TRBV5-1 to TRBJ1-4, with no clear D. Germline lookup yields CDR1 SGHRS and CDR2 YFSETQ. This CDR3 spans 16 amino acids. Between the trimmed V and J ends, which lost 0 bases and 5 bases, there was a span of 14 bases. CDR3 loop: CASSLATGSVNEKLFF. The CDR3 DNA sequence: TGCGCCAGCAGCTTGGCCACGGGGTCGGTAAATGAAAAACTGTTTTTT.

V gene TRBV19 combines with J gene TRBJ1-1; 8 nucleotides line up with TRBD1. V trimming: 5 bases; J trimming: 1 base; junction bases outside the gene matches: 9. The CDR3 loop spans 16 amino acids. Germline V gene data show CDR1 as LNHDA and CDR2 as SQIVND (reference sequence). As DNA, the CDR3 is TGTGCCAGTAGTGCGTCCCAGGGGGCGAAGAACACTGAAGCTTTCTTT. Translating gives CASSASQGAKNTEAFF.

The rearrangement uses TRBV7-6 and TRBJ2-7, with D tentatively TRBD1 (6 bases). In germline, CDR1 is SGHVS, CDR2 FNYEAQ. The CDR3 is made up of 15 amino acids. V lost 2 bases and J lost 3, with 14 bases in between. CDR3 in amino acids: CASSLQVTGNYEQYF. The CDR3 region has the DNA TGTGCCAGCAGCTTACAAGTGACAGGCAACTACGAGCAGTACTTC.

The chain has TRBV7-6 and TRBJ2-7, with 8 bases aligning to TRBD1. The V and J ends lost 5 bases and 6 bases, in that order; junction bases with no gene match: 6. This CDR3 contains 13 residues. Per the germline V gene, CDR1 is SGHVS and CDR2 is FNYEAQ. This CDR3 reads CASSDPGQGEQYF. For the CDR3, the DNA is TGTGCCAGCAGCGACCCCGGACAGGGCGAGCAGTACTTC.

V is TRBV28 and J is TRBJ2-7; D perhaps matches TRBD2 (5 bases). The CDR3 contains 14 residues. Germline V lookup: CDR1 MDHEN, CDR2 SYDVKM. The V and J ends lost 2 bases and 4 bases respectively, with 12 bases between them. DNA of the CDR3: TGTGCCAGCAGTTTACCCCCGAGGGTATACGAGCAGTACTTC. It codes for CASSLPPRVYEQYF.

The chain joins TRBV4-2 to TRBJ1-2, with 7 positions matching TRBD1. The germline gives CDR1 LGHNA, CDR2 YNFKEQ. V shed 4 bases and J 2 bases; nucleotides not matched to a gene: 4. This CDR3 contains 14 residues. CDR3 in DNA: TGTGCCAGCAGCCCGGACAGGTCAAACTATGGCTACACCTTC. Translating gives CASSPDRSNYGYTF.

This clone showed up just a few times. The rearrangement joins TRBV30 to TRBJ2-5, with 9 bases identical to TRBD1. The length of the CDR3 is 14 residues. V shed 1 base, J shed 5 bases, and the junction held 5 bases outside the gene matches. Germline V CDR1 and CDR2: GTSNPN, SVGIG (reference sequence). CDR3 DNA sequence: TGTGCCTGGAGTGCCGGGACAGGGTGGGAGACCCAGTACTTC. It encodes CAWSAGTGWETQYF.

This clone was seen more than once but under ten times. The chain joins TRBV9 to TRBJ2-1; TRBD1 agrees at 8 bases. The germline gives CDR1 SGDLS, CDR2 YYNGEE. There are 15 residues in the CDR3. V dropped 0 bases and J dropped 3; count of bases not matched to a gene: 2. The CDR3 region has the DNA TGTGCCAGCAGCGTAGAGGGACAGGACTACAATGAGCAGTTCTTC. Translating gives CASSVEGQDYNEQFF.

The chain joins TRBV6-1 to TRBJ1-1; D might be TRBD1 (6 bases). The CDR3 is made up of 14 amino acids. V was clipped by 3 bases and J by 2 bases, with 10 bases between them. In germline, CDR1 is MNHNS, CDR2 SASEGT. In nucleotides, the CDR3 is TGTGCCAGCAGTGAGGTCAGGGGAAACACTGAAGCTTTCTTT. Encoded protein: CASSEVRGNTEAFF.